These T cell receptor beta chains were read from a single sample in a study of naive and memory T cell subsets. MiXCR was run by TCRdb on the 5' RACE reads, yielding one entry per CDR3 protein. The profile shows 55,000 to 70,000 distinct CDR3 sequences, approximately 7.2% of them singletons. These receptors all come from a male donor in good health. Both conserved end residues are part of each CDR3.

len: 20
v_gene: TRBV4-1
j_gene: TRBJ2-6
CDR3aa: CASSQEAITGPLGLANVLTF

len: 17
v_gene: TRBV7-2
j_gene: TRBJ1-2
CDR3aa: CASRGTTGGFSYRGYTF

len: 14
v_gene: TRBV27
j_gene: TRBJ1-5
CDR3aa: CASSLRGTEQPQHF

len: 15
v_gene: TRBV5-8
j_gene: TRBJ2-5
CDR3aa: CASSLGQGPSETQYF

len: 14
v_gene: TRBV25-1
j_gene: TRBJ1-2
CDR3aa: CASSDQNTNYGYTF

len: 15
v_gene: TRBV18
j_gene: TRBJ2-1
CDR3aa: CASSTAGTPRNEQFF

len: 11
v_gene: TRBV6-5
j_gene: TRBJ2-3
CDR3aa: CASGPVDTQYF

len: 11
v_gene: TRBV19
j_gene: TRBJ2-7
CDR3aa: CASSKEDEQYF

len: 14
v_gene: TRBV20-1
j_gene: TRBJ2-3
CDR3aa: CSAPDTGGTDTQYF

len: 14
v_gene: TRBV7-2
j_gene: TRBJ2-3
CDR3aa: CASSLGGAADTQYF

len: 14
v_gene: TRBV20-1
j_gene: TRBJ2-1
CDR3aa: CSALAGTSGDEQFF

len: 12
v_gene: TRBV3-1
j_gene: TRBJ2-3
CDR3aa: CASSQGTDTQYF

len: 15
v_gene: TRBV6-1
j_gene: TRBJ1-6
CDR3aa: CASSGQGKSNSPLHF

len: 18
v_gene: TRBV5-1
j_gene: TRBJ2-5
CDR3aa: CASSLAVRVGLTQETQYF

len: 14
v_gene: TRBV3-1
j_gene: TRBJ2-1
CDR3aa: CASSPPGGVGGQFF

len: 12
v_gene: TRBV2
j_gene: TRBJ2-7
CDR3aa: CASSERMFEQYF

len: 13
v_gene: TRBV6-6
j_gene: TRBJ2-5
CDR3aa: CASRGAPGETQYF

len: 14
v_gene: TRBV10-3
j_gene: TRBJ2-1
CDR3aa: CAIMSGSSYNEQFF

len: 15
v_gene: TRBV14
j_gene: TRBJ2-1
CDR3aa: CASSQDGGEVHEQFF

len: 13
v_gene: TRBV2
j_gene: TRBJ1-1
CDR3aa: CASIGTGNTEAFF

len: 16
v_gene: TRBV10-3
j_gene: TRBJ2-2
CDR3aa: CAISEGGQPNTGELFF

len: 16
v_gene: TRBV14
j_gene: TRBJ2-1
CDR3aa: CASSPLTSGSYNEQFF

len: 12
v_gene: TRBV5-8
j_gene: TRBJ2-1
CDR3aa: CASSWTFNEQFF

len: 16
v_gene: TRBV2
j_gene: TRBJ2-3
CDR3aa: CASSSGLAGGTDTQYF

len: 14
v_gene: TRBV13
j_gene: TRBJ2-5
CDR3aa: CASSFEQAPETQYF

len: 15
v_gene: TRBV3-1
j_gene: TRBJ2-7
CDR3aa: CASSHLLRQEYEQYF

len: 13
v_gene: TRBV6-5
j_gene: TRBJ1-2
CDR3aa: CASSYKGTGGYTF

len: 18
v_gene: TRBV12-3/TRBV12-4
j_gene: TRBJ2-3
CDR3aa: CASSFRASGGARSRTQYF

len: 12
v_gene: TRBV12-3/TRBV12-4
j_gene: TRBJ2-7
CDR3aa: CASSPGAYEQYF

len: 15
v_gene: TRBV29-1
j_gene: TRBJ1-2
CDR3aa: CSVDSGQISNYGYTF

len: 14
v_gene: TRBV5-5
j_gene: TRBJ2-3
CDR3aa: CASSLDWTIRLQYF

len: 13
v_gene: TRBV19
j_gene: TRBJ2-7
CDR3aa: CASSPGVSYEQYF

len: 15
v_gene: TRBV11-2
j_gene: TRBJ2-7
CDR3aa: CASSPGQGESDEQYF

len: 15
v_gene: TRBV7-9
j_gene: TRBJ1-1
CDR3aa: CASSPPAGVNTEAFF

len: 15
v_gene: TRBV29-1
j_gene: TRBJ1-2
CDR3aa: CSVEDRWLLNYGYTF

len: 13
v_gene: TRBV18
j_gene: TRBJ2-5
CDR3aa: CASSPEGLGTQYF

len: 15
v_gene: TRBV6-1
j_gene: TRBJ2-7
CDR3aa: CASSEELAGSYEQYF

len: 17
v_gene: TRBV6-2/TRBV6-3
j_gene: TRBJ2-3
CDR3aa: CASSIGLVRGSTDTQYF

len: 14
v_gene: TRBV5-1
j_gene: TRBJ2-3
CDR3aa: CASRRNSPTDTQYF

len: 14
v_gene: TRBV27
j_gene: TRBJ1-5
CDR3aa: CASSLTYSNQPQHF

len: 12
v_gene: TRBV7-2
j_gene: TRBJ2-3
CDR3aa: CASSLSSDTQYF

len: 17
v_gene: TRBV19
j_gene: TRBJ1-1
CDR3aa: CASSLTGGWDMNTEAFF

len: 16
v_gene: TRBV10-3
j_gene: TRBJ1-1
CDR3aa: CAISGPPDRENTEAFF

len: 15
v_gene: TRBV7-6
j_gene: TRBJ2-3
CDR3aa: CASSPSEQGTDTQYF